The T cell receptor (beta chain) described here comes from a study of cytomegalovirus exposure and HLA in healthy donors (dated by TCRdb to 2016 to 2017). General notes on the study: According to a later analysis, the roughly 130 validation repertoires were produced on the same platform as the 666 repertoires of the first cohort. The study was designed to test whether signatures of past pathogen exposure could be identified by cataloging public T cell receptors. A separate validation cohort of approximately 120 different subjects was used in addition to the approximately 670-subject first cohort. The study combined high-throughput TCR immunosequencing, statistical association of individual TCRs with disease status, and machine learning to predict cytomegalovirus infection status. Study-wide findings and limitations: The validation cohort had no HLA typing available for a later analysis, so co-occurrence within that cohort was assessed over all 110 or so repertoires. The classifier was reported to diagnose cytomegalovirus status with high specificity and sensitivity in both the original cohort and the validation cohort. Of the cluster scores, roughly 95% were above 0 in a later analysis, which found that TCRs clustered in the first cohort also tended to co-occur in the 120 validation repertoires. The study gave a list of about 160 TCR beta chains associated with cytomegalovirus. In vitro tests confirmed that three of the cytomegalovirus-associated TCR beta chains recognize cytomegalovirus antigens. The authors suggested that the approach could potentially be generalized to other disease states and immunological phenotypes. Most TCR sequences were seen in very few donors, while some public TCRs were found in many individuals.

Inclusive of the bounding cysteine and phenylalanine, the CDR3 is 14 residues long. Only the CDR3 part of the read is kept: 42 bases, read in frame from the first base. A distance of 13 bases separates the germline ends of V and J, which lose 9 bases and 1 base respectively. In the germline V gene (reference sequence), CDR1 corresponds to LNHDA and CDR2 to SQIVND. As regards this clone: Its target antigen remains unknown. Within one base of it there is no much larger clone, and no base qualities were kept.

Library method: the immunoSEQ multiplex PCR assay. In the authors' own workflow: A statistical classification framework was built for diagnosing cytomegalovirus status from the catalog of TCR beta chain sequences. This immuneACCESS table, as held by TCRdb, lists in-frame sequences with V and J called but not all clones. Of the missing ones, under half trace to an unresolved V gene in checked studies; the others have no known cause. The DNA was the basis for D and trimming; V, J and clone size are from that table. The sample has some 260,000 clones on record, 90% of them singletons. The ten largest clonotypes hold 3% to 3.5% of the sample. Separate from the approximately 670-subject first cohort, the validation cohort of roughly 120 subjects was the group to which the donors belonged.

Sequencing was done on a sample of PBMCs. The V and J genes are TRBV19 and TRBJ1-5; tentative D gene TRBD1, with 5 bases matching. This TCR came from a woman aged 25-40 years in good health and CMV-seronegative. For the CDR3, the sequence is CASRVGVSNQPQHF. The DNA is as follows: TGTGCCAGCCGCGTGGGGGTAAGCAATCAGCCCCAGCATTTT.